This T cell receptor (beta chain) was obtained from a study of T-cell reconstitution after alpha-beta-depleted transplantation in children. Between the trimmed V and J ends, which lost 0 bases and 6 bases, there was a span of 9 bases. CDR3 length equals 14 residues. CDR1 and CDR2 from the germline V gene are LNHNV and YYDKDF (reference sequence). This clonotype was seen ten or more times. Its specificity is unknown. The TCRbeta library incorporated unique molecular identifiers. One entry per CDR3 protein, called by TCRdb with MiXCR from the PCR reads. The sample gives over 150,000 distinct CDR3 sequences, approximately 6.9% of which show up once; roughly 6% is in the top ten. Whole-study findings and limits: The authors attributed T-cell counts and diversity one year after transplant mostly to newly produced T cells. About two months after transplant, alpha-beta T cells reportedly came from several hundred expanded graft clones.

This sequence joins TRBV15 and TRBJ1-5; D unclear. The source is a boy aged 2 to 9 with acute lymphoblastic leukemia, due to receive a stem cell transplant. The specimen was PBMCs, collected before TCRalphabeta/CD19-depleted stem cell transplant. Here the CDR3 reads CATSRDYRPQPQHF. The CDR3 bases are TGTGCCACCAGCAGAGATTACCGGCCTCAGCCCCAGCATTTT.